Listed below are T cell receptor beta chains from one sample, sequenced in a study of OX40 agonist ivuxolimab in advanced cancers. Repertoires were generated with immunoSEQ multiplex PCR, while TCRdb's copy carries only in-frame clones and drops some. The sample includes about 94,000 clones, around 90% of them seen just once. The starting material was CD4+ or CD8+ T cells sorted from blood, obtained in a trial of the OX40 agonist ivuxolimab. The receptors were sampled from an adult with an advanced solid tumor such as melanoma, head and neck, liver or kidney cancer. CDR3s include the opening cysteine and the closing phenylalanine or tryptophan. The order of the fields is D gene, J gene, V gene, clone size, CDR3 protein, CDR3 DNA. D genes are given only for firm matches. Clone size, where shown, is once, few, many, or a class for clones that have expanded.

D gene: TRBD1
J gene: TRBJ1-2
V gene: TRBV30
clone size: once
CDR3 protein: CAWRSRQGGKGYTF
CDR3 DNA: TGTGCCTGGAGATCACGACAGGGGGGGAAAGGCTACACCTTC

D gene: NA
J gene: TRBJ2-5
V gene: TRBV7-2
clone size: NA
CDR3 protein: CASSLGRAQETQYF
CDR3 DNA: TGTGCCAGCAGCTTAGGGCGGGCCCAGGAGACCCAGTACTTC

D gene: NA
J gene: TRBJ2-5
V gene: TRBV4-3
clone size: NA
CDR3 protein: CASSQGANLKETQYF
CDR3 DNA: TGCGCCAGCAGCCAGGGGGCGAATCTGAAAGAGACCCAGTACTTC

D gene: NA
J gene: TRBJ1-3
V gene: TRBV6-5
clone size: NA
CDR3 protein: CASSYSPGRSGNTIYF
CDR3 DNA: TGTGCCAGCAGTTACTCTCCAGGCCGCTCTGGAAACACCATATATTTT

D gene: TRBD1
J gene: TRBJ1-3
V gene: TRBV5-1
clone size: NA
CDR3 protein: CASSLGRGQGNTIYF
CDR3 DNA: TGCGCCAGCAGCTTGGGTAGGGGGCAAGGAAACACCATATATTTT

D gene: TRBD1
J gene: TRBJ1-1
V gene: TRBV5-4
clone size: NA
CDR3 protein: CASSLGQGEAFF
CDR3 DNA: TGTGCCAGCAGCTTAGGACAGGGGGAAGCTTTCTTT

D gene: NA
J gene: TRBJ1-6
V gene: TRBV7-3
clone size: few
CDR3 protein: CASSLRGARASPLHF
CDR3 DNA: TGTGCCAGCAGCTTAAGGGGGGCTCGGGCTTCACCCCTCCACTTT

D gene: NA
J gene: TRBJ1-2
V gene: TRBV10-2
clone size: NA
CDR3 protein: CASSGQIVYGYTF
CDR3 DNA: TGCGCCAGCAGTGGGCAGATCGTCTATGGCTACACCTTC

D gene: NA
J gene: TRBJ1-2
V gene: TRBV30
clone size: NA
CDR3 protein: CAWSHRGGHYGYTF
CDR3 DNA: TGTGCCTGGAGCCACCGGGGAGGGCACTATGGCTACACCTTC

D gene: NA
J gene: TRBJ1-1
V gene: TRBV5-6
clone size: NA
CDR3 protein: CASSPRQARGPPFGIEAFF
CDR3 DNA: TGTGCCAGCAGCCCACGGCAGGCTCGAGGTCCTCCGTTTGGCATCGAAGCTTTCTTT

D gene: TRBD2
J gene: TRBJ2-5
V gene: TRBV9
clone size: once
CDR3 protein: CASSVGEGRETQYF
CDR3 DNA: TGTGCCAGCAGCGTAGGGGAGGGTCGGGAGACCCAGTACTTC

D gene: TRBD1
J gene: TRBJ1-4
V gene: TRBV11-2
clone size: NA
CDR3 protein: CASSLAGQGGKLFF
CDR3 DNA: TGTGCCAGCAGCTTAGCAGGACAGGGAGGAAAACTGTTTTTT

D gene: TRBD1
J gene: TRBJ1-4
V gene: TRBV7-9
clone size: NA
CDR3 protein: CASSDRAEKLFF
CDR3 DNA: TGTGCCAGCAGCGACAGGGCGGAAAAACTGTTTTTT

D gene: NA
J gene: TRBJ1-5
V gene: TRBV27
clone size: NA
CDR3 protein: CASSSPPRTASNQPQHF
CDR3 DNA: TGTGCCAGCAGTTCCCCCCCCCGGACAGCTAGCAATCAGCCCCAGCATTTT

D gene: TRBD1
J gene: TRBJ1-2
V gene: TRBV5-1
clone size: NA
CDR3 protein: CASSLDGTGPYGYTF
CDR3 DNA: TGCGCCAGCAGCTTGGACGGGACAGGGCCCTATGGCTACACCTTC

D gene: NA
J gene: TRBJ2-4
V gene: TRBV9
clone size: NA
CDR3 protein: CASSGGGPAKNIQYF
CDR3 DNA: TGTGCCAGCAGCGGTGGGGGGCCCGCCAAAAACATTCAGTACTTC

D gene: TRBD2
J gene: TRBJ2-1
V gene: TRBV19
clone size: NA
CDR3 protein: CASSDAGVLYNEQFF
CDR3 DNA: TGTGCCAGTAGTGATGCGGGGGTCCTCTACAATGAGCAGTTCTTC

D gene: NA
J gene: TRBJ1-4
V gene: TRBV5-5
clone size: once
CDR3 protein: CASSTIRAEDEKLFF
CDR3 DNA: TGTGCCAGCAGCACAATCAGGGCGGAAGATGAAAAACTGTTTTTT

D gene: TRBD2
J gene: TRBJ2-5
V gene: TRBV7-2
clone size: NA
CDR3 protein: CASSTPGLAGEETQYF
CDR3 DNA: TGTGCCAGCAGCACTCCGGGACTAGCGGGGGAAGAGACCCAGTACTTC

D gene: TRBD2
J gene: TRBJ2-1
V gene: TRBV5-1
clone size: NA
CDR3 protein: CASGREASGYNEQFF
CDR3 DNA: TGCGCCAGCGGGCGGGAGGCTAGCGGCTACAATGAGCAGTTCTTC

D gene: NA
J gene: TRBJ2-1
V gene: TRBV20-1
clone size: NA
CDR3 protein: CSATNSNEQFF
CDR3 DNA: TGCAGTGCCACAAACTCCAATGAGCAGTTCTTC

D gene: NA
J gene: TRBJ2-7
V gene: TRBV6-5
clone size: NA
CDR3 protein: CASSYSRVAYEQYF
CDR3 DNA: TGTGCCAGCAGTTACTCGAGGGTCGCGTACGAGCAGTACTTC

D gene: TRBD1
J gene: TRBJ1-5
V gene: TRBV7-9
clone size: NA
CDR3 protein: CASSPSGGNNQPQHF
CDR3 DNA: TGTGCCAGCAGCCCATCAGGGGGCAACAATCAGCCCCAGCATTTT

D gene: NA
J gene: TRBJ1-4
V gene: TRBV18
clone size: NA
CDR3 protein: CASSTLGNEKLFF
CDR3 DNA: TGTGCCAGCTCTACCCTGGGTAATGAAAAACTGTTTTTT

D gene: NA
J gene: TRBJ1-3
V gene: TRBV30
clone size: NA
CDR3 protein: CAWGGDPPGNTIYF
CDR3 DNA: TGTGCCTGGGGAGGGGACCCCCCTGGAAACACCATATATTTT

D gene: TRBD2
J gene: TRBJ2-5
V gene: TRBV6-6
clone size: NA
CDR3 protein: CASRSIAGGNQETQYF
CDR3 DNA: TGTGCCAGCAGATCCATAGCGGGGGGGAACCAAGAGACCCAGTACTTC